One and the same sample provided the 11 T cell receptor beta chains below, sequenced in a study of type 1 regulatory T cells. No antigen is known for these receptors. TCRdb analysed the reads with MiXCR anew, one entry per CDR3 protein. Among about 68,000 distinct CDR3 sequences, about 69% were seen once, and the ten largest hold 7% to 9.5%. The sample comprised cultured T cells, either the whole culture or a sorted T cell fraction (not recorded which). Sample subset: Tr1-enriched cell product generated in vitro against host alloantigens. All receptors come from a human donor in good health.

J is TRBJ2-5 and V is TRBV7-2; D gene unclear. The CDR3 is 13 residues long. Trimming removed 4 bases at V and 0 bases at J, with 6 bases between. Germline assignment: CDR1 SGHTA and CDR2 FQGNSA. CDR3 bases: TGTGCCAGCAGCTACAACCACCAAGAGACCCAGTACTTC. This gives the protein CASSYNHQETQYF.

This clonotype appeared a few times. The V call is TRBV5-1, the J call TRBJ1-5; 9 bases are a match to TRBD1. The V and J ends lost 4 bases and 5 bases, in that order; junction bases with no gene match: 10. The CDR3 runs 16 residues. CDR1 is SGHRS, CDR2 YFSETQ, per germline. The CDR3 protein is CASSPTGGGGDQPQHF. DNA of the CDR3: TGCGCCAGCAGCCCGACAGGGGGAGGAGGAGATCAGCCCCAGCATTTT.

The CDR3 reads CASRRSPGELFF. CDR3 bases: TGTGCCAGCAGACGGTCCCCCGGGGAGCTGTTTTTT. The chain links TRBV12-3 or TRBV12-4 to TRBJ2-2; D remains ambiguous. This CDR3 is 12 amino acids long. Deletions cut 6 bases from V and 6 bases from J, with 8 bases between.

The J gene is TRBJ2-7, the V gene TRBV25-1; TRBD2 might be the D (6 bases). The CDR3 is 12 amino acids. V lost 4 bases to trimming and J lost 4 bases, with 8 bases between them. Germline loops: CDR1 MGHDK, CDR2 SYGVNS. The CDR3 coding sequence is TGTGCCAGCAGTGGGGCGGGATACGAGCAGTACTTC. Translated: CASSGAGYEQYF.

This clonotype was counted only a few times. This rearrangement joins TRBV20-1 to TRBJ2-7; TRBD1 matches at 9 bases. From germline, CDR1 is DFQATT and CDR2 SNEGSKA (reference sequence). Trimming took 6 bases from V and 5 from J; bases not matched to a gene: 8. The CDR3 extends over 13 amino acids. The CDR3 region has the DNA TGCAGTGCCACAGGGGGCGGGAGCAACGAGCAGTACTTC. Protein: CSATGGGSNEQYF.

The sample holds a few counts of this clonotype. The CDR3 DNA sequence: TGTGCCAGCAGTTTGGGGGGGAGGAATGAAAAACTGTTTTTT. This encodes CASSLGGRNEKLFF. J is TRBJ1-4 and V is TRBV28; D may be TRBD1 (5 bases). Trimming left V 3 bases short and J 5 bases short, with 10 bases between. The CDR3 loop spans 14 amino acids. The germline V gene has CDR1 MDHEN and CDR2 SYDVKM.

This chain uses TRBV9 with TRBJ2-2; 7 nucleotides align to TRBD1. Germline loops: CDR1 SGDLS, CDR2 YYNGEE. The CDR3 has 17 amino acids. V shed 4 bases and J 2 bases; nucleotides not matched to a gene: 11. In nucleotides, the CDR3 is TGTGCCAGCAGCCCCGGGTGGGGGACAGTCAACACCGGGGAGCTGTTTTTT. Its translation is CASSPGWGTVNTGELFF.

This clonotype was counted only a few times. The rearrangement uses TRBV12-3 or TRBV12-4 and TRBJ2-3; 7 bases are shared with TRBD2. The V gene end was trimmed by 5 bases and the J gene end by 2 bases; junction bases not matched to a gene: 7. This CDR3 spans 15 amino acids. CDR3 nucleotide sequence: TGTGCCAGCAGTGGGGGAGCGGGAAACACAGATACGCAGTATTTT. It codes for CASSGGAGNTDTQYF.

J is TRBJ1-4 and V is TRBV15, with D possibly TRBD1 on 5 matching bases. V gave up 2 bases and J gave up 0 bases, with 10 bases separating them. The CDR3 sequence is 16 residues long. The germline gives CDR1 LNHNV, CDR2 YYDKDF (reference sequence). The CDR3 loop is CATSRPRAATNEKLFF. The CDR3 coding sequence is TGTGCCACCAGCAGACCCAGGGCTGCAACTAATGAAAAACTGTTTTTT. Full variable domain (rest looked up from reference TRBV15 and TRBJ1-4): DAMVIQNPRYQVTQFGKPVTLSCSQTLNHNVMYWYQQKSSQAPKLLFHYYDKDFNNEADTPDNFQSRRPNTSFCFLDIRSPGLGDTAMYLCATSRPRAATNEKLFFGSGTQLSVL.

The chain has TRBV20-1 and TRBJ1-5; 9 positions match TRBD1. V lost 6 bases and J lost 1; bases outside the gene matches: 10. This CDR3 spans 16 amino acids. Germline loops: CDR1 DFQATT, CDR2 SNEGSKA (reference sequence). For the CDR3, the DNA is TGCAGTGCAAGGGGACAGGGAGAATACAGCAATCAGCCCCAGCATTTT. This encodes CSARGQGEYSNQPQHF.

The rearrangement joins TRBV18 to TRBJ1-2, with TRBD1 as a possible D gene (6 bases). The germline CDR1 and CDR2 sequences are KGHSH and LQKENI. The germline V and J ends were trimmed by 3 bases and 8 bases, with 19 bases remaining between them. The CDR3 is made up of 15 amino acids. The chain's CDR3 is CASSPPIAGGRGYTF. The CDR3 nucleotides are TGTGCCAGCTCACCCCCTATAGCCGGGGGCCGAGGCTACACCTTC. Using reference TRBV18 and TRBJ1-2 for the parts outside the CDR3, the full variable domain is NAGVMQNPRHLVRRRGQEARLRCSPMKGHSHVYWYRQLPEEGLKFMVYLQKENIIDESGMPKERFSAEFPKEGPSILRIQQVVRGDSAAYFCASSPPIAGGRGYTFGSGTRLTVV.